The sequence of this T cell receptor beta chain was determined in a study of beta chain features in type 1 diabetes. Study-level findings and limits: Naive, central memory and regulatory TCRB repertoires appeared more similar among patients than healthy donors. Among type 1 diabetes patients, VDJ junctions had fewer insertions and more deletions.

Staining for CD45RO/CCR7/CD25/CD127/CD95/CD27 allowed sorting of CD4+ naive, central memory, regulatory and stem cell-like memory cells. Germline V gene data show CDR1 as MGHRA and CDR2 as YSYEKL. CDR3 length: 17 amino acids. V dropped 1 base and J dropped 3; count of bases not matched to a gene: 3. Details on this clone: Its target is not known.

Investigators reverse transcribed all isolated RNA, so they sequenced expressed TCRB transcripts. For naive, central memory and regulatory T cell samples, reads averaged about 3.7 million. Clones were read by immunoSEQ multiplex PCR, and TCRdb kept only the in-frame ones, dropping some. The profile shows fewer than 350,000 clones, roughly 8% of them singletons. Sequences were obtained from central memory CD4+ T cells from blood. This receptor was obtained from a woman aged 18 to 35 in good health. This chain uses TRBV4-1 with TRBJ2-3; the match to TRBD2 covers 14 bases. CDR3 loop: CASSQVGTSGGTDTQYF. CDR3 nucleotides: TGCGCCAGCAGCCAAGTCGGGACTAGCGGGGGTACAGATACGCAGTATTTT.